This record looks at one TCR beta chain sequence and its context. Its cognate antigen has yet to be identified. The sample holds no much larger clone one base away, and base qualities are not on file. Based on the germline V gene (reference sequence), the CDR1 and CDR2 sequences are LNHDA and SQIVND. The cysteine opens and the phenylalanine closes a CDR3 of 14 amino acids. The read is trimmed to its CDR3 DNA, 42 bases read in frame from base 1. Unmatched junction bases come to 6, with V trimmed by 7 bases and J by 1 base. The trial excluded patients who had a history of autoimmune disease or who were on systemic immunosuppression. Peripheral blood for TCR sequencing was collected from all dose cohorts at baseline, on cycle 4 day 1, and on cycle 7 day 1. Samples came from an open-label, multicenter, first-in-human phase I dose-escalation trial of ivuxolimab. Adults with locally advanced or metastatic melanoma, renal cell, hepatocellular, or head and neck squamous cell carcinoma were enrolled in the trial. CD4+ and CD8+ T cells were sorted separately from peripheral blood before TCR sequencing.

The data originate from a study of OX40 agonist ivuxolimab in advanced cancers. In terms of the full investigation: Ivuxolimab was a fully human IgG2 agonistic monoclonal antibody targeting the costimulatory receptor OX40 (CD134). Intravenous ivuxolimab was administered to patients every 2 weeks at six dose levels: 0.01, 0.1, 0.3, 1.5, 3 and 10 mg/kg. Of the approximately 50 dose-escalation patients, hepatocellular carcinoma was present in approximately 20, melanoma in some 15, renal cell carcinoma in 9 and head and neck cancer in 9. The purpose of peripheral TCRbeta sequencing was to test whether ivuxolimab changed TCR sequence diversity and led to clonal T-cell expansion. The dose-escalation cohort was 80% to 90% male with a mean age of around 62 years, ranging from 23 to 79. Patients were allowed to have had prior anti-PD-1, anti-PD-L1 or anti-CTLA-4 therapy, and 30% to 40% of the dose-escalation patients had been treated with checkpoint inhibitors. Partial responses occurred in three dose-escalation patients: two with cutaneous melanoma and one with hepatocellular carcinoma. The paper reports the monotherapy dose-escalation portion (N of about 54 patients) of the phase I ivuxolimab trial.

To sequence the TCRbeta CDR3 region, genomic DNA was isolated from the sorted cells. The immunoSEQ Assay was used for sequencing of TCRbeta CDR3 regions. The table was pulled from immuneACCESS by TCRdb, which kept in-frame rearrangements only. Such tables lose some clones; where checked, under half of the loss comes from unresolved V genes, and the rest has no known cause. The sample records about 83,000 clones, 65% to 90% of which are singletons. Clones ranked in the top ten supply 0.5% to 0.8% of the sample. Beyond this particular receptor, the publication reports: Partial responders in the 0.1-3.0 mg/kg groups had among the lowest normalized peripheral clonal expansion, especially among CD8+ T cells. At doses from 0.1 to 3.0 mg/kg, clonal expansion was seen in both CD4+ and CD8+ blood T cells between baseline and week 6. Low levels of normalized T-cell clonal expansion were also seen in some patients who did not respond. The antigen specificity of the clonally expanded peripheral T cells was not determined. After ivuxolimab, more expanded clones were found on average in CD8+ T cells than in CD4+ T cells.

The TCR originated in an adult with an advanced solid tumor such as melanoma, head and neck, liver or kidney cancer. Specimen: CD4+ or CD8+ T cells sorted from blood, collected in a trial of the OX40 agonist ivuxolimab. This chain is built from TRBV19 and TRBJ2-5, and TRBD1 matches 7 of the central bases. The DNA reads as follows: TGTGCCAGTAAGGGGGCGGACAGCCAAGAGACCCAGTACTTC. This translates into CASKGADSQETQYF.